These 24 T cell receptor beta chains share one sample of origin, sequenced in a study of blood T cells in healthy people across ages (dated by TCRdb to the mid-2010s). The protocol used for the library was 5' RACE. Sequencer: Illumina HiSeq 2500. The second PCR ran for roughly 7 to 11 cycles and used a J-beta primer mix along with a sample-barcoded 5' primer. Starting from the raw public reads, TCRdb applied fastp trimming at Q25, assembled clones with MiXCR and retained in-frame beta chains. CDR3 protein duplicates are merged, each entry listing the most common genes and DNA. This sample comprises about 510,000 distinct CDR3 sequences, roughly a quarter of them detected only once. The top ten clones comprise 3% to 4.5% of the sample. The data were also submitted as part of a second study, on T cells of mothers and their children.

Sample: blood. The receptors were gathered from a boy aged 2 to 9 in good health.

A single count supports this clonotype. The chain couples TRBV6-2 or TRBV6-3 to TRBJ1-3; D unclear. Trimming stripped 11 bases from V and 4 bases from J, with 24 bases between. In germline, CDR1 is MNHEY, CDR2 SVGEGT. This CDR3 region has 16 residues. For the CDR3, the DNA is TGTGCCGGCGGCGGACGGATCGACCCTATCGGAAACACCATATATTTT. Its translation: CAGGGRIDPIGNTIYF.

The genes are TRBV11-2 and TRBJ2-1, with 16 bases fitting TRBD2. This CDR3 spans 18 amino acids. The V gene's germline CDR1 is SGHAT and CDR2 FQNNGV. J was trimmed by 1 base and V by 3 bases; bases with no gene match: 3. The CDR3 DNA reads TGTGCCAGCAGCTTGGGACTAGCGGGGGGGCCGTCCTACAATGAGCAGTTCTTC. Its translation: CASSLGLAGGPSYNEQFF.

This clonotype was found many times. The chain links TRBV12-3 or TRBV12-4 to TRBJ2-7; D uncertain. The V end lost 6 bases, the J end lost 2 bases, and 5 bases lay between the germline ends. This CDR3 spans 11 amino acids. The CDR3 protein is CASSTAYEQYF. DNA for the CDR3: TGTGCCAGCAGCACGGCCTACGAGCAGTACTTC.

The chain links TRBV6-2 or TRBV6-3 to TRBJ2-1; 7 bases map to TRBD2. The V segment lost 2 bases and the J segment 1 base; nucleotides outside the gene matches: 2. In germline, CDR1 is MNHEY, CDR2 SVGEGT. The CDR3 length is 15 residues. The CDR3 bases are TGTGCCAGCAGTTACCGCGGGAGTTCCTACAATGAGCAGTTCTTC. Translating it yields CASSYRGSSYNEQFF.

The chain is built from TRBV12-3 or TRBV12-4 and TRBJ1-5; tentatively, D is TRBD1 (5 bases). Trimming stripped 1 base from V and 7 bases from J, with 14 bases between. The CDR3 spans 15 residues. CDR3 amino acids: CASSLGMGGGQPQHF. CDR3 DNA sequence: TGTGCCAGCAGTTTAGGCATGGGGGGTGGACAGCCCCAGCATTTT.

This clonotype was counted between two and nine times. CDR3 bases: TGCGCCAGCATCTCGGGGACAGGGTCCTCTGGGGCCAACGTCCTGACTTTC. This translates into CASISGTGSSGANVLTF. The genes are TRBV5-1 and TRBJ2-6; 9 positions match TRBD1. The V and J ends lost 6 bases and 0 bases, in that order; junction bases with no gene match: 7. Per the germline V gene, CDR1 is SGHRS and CDR2 is YFSETQ. The CDR3 runs 17 residues.

This clonotype was observed a few times. This chain links TRBV6-5 with TRBJ1-2; D not certain. Trimming cost V 4 bases and J 0 bases, with 15 bases left between them. The CDR3 length is 16 residues. Germline assignment: CDR1 MNHEY and CDR2 SVGAGI. This CDR3 reads CASSSGSLHTNYGYTF. DNA of the CDR3: TGTGCCAGCAGTTCAGGTTCCCTCCATACTAACTATGGCTACACCTTC.

This clonotype turned up a few times. V is TRBV9 and J is TRBJ2-5, with 9 bases fitting TRBD2. The CDR3 loop spans 19 amino acids. CDR1 and CDR2 from the germline V gene are SGDLS and YYNGEE. V gave up 1 base and J gave up 2 bases; unmatched junction bases: 15. CDR3 in amino acids: CASSVRAGGGGGPQETQYF. In nucleotides, the CDR3 is TGTGCCAGCAGCGTACGAGCGGGGGGTGGAGGGGGACCACAAGAGACCCAGTACTTC.

The chain combines TRBV10-1 with TRBJ2-5; the match to TRBD2 covers 13 bases. The end of the DNA aligns better with TRBJ2-1, so the J call may be wrong. Germline CDR1 is WNHNN and CDR2 is SYGVQD (reference sequence). The CDR3 runs 14 residues. CDR3 nucleotide sequence: TGCGCCAGCCTAACTAGCGGGGGGGCCAATGAGCAGTTCTTC. It specifies CASLTSGGANEQFF.

The chain links TRBV27 to TRBJ2-1, with D maybe TRBD2 (6 bases). Trimming took 0 bases from V and 2 from J, leaving 17 bases between them. Germline V gene data show CDR1 as MNHEY and CDR2 as SMNVEV (reference sequence). The CDR3 extends over 18 amino acids. The CDR3: CASSLSGGALLTYNEQFF. The DNA for the CDR3 is TGTGCCAGCAGTTTATCAGGCGGGGCACTACTGACCTACAATGAGCAGTTCTTC.

The V and J genes are TRBV7-6 and TRBJ2-1; no firm D call. V dropped 3 bases and J dropped 6 bases, with 6 bases sitting between them. There are 12 residues in the CDR3. CDR1 SGHVS and CDR2 FNYEAQ come from the germline V gene. The DNA of the CDR3 is TGTGCCAGCAGCTTGTACCGCAATGAGCAGTTCTTC. It encodes CASSLYRNEQFF.

This CDR3 is CASSQDKAGGEKLFF. CDR3 nucleotide sequence: TGCGCCAGCAGCCAAGATAAAGCAGGCGGAGAAAAACTGTTTTTT. V usage is TRBV4-3 and J usage is TRBJ1-4; D ambiguous. CDR3 length equals 15 residues. The germline gives CDR1 LGHNA, CDR2 YSLEER. V shed 0 bases and J shed 8 bases, with 13 bases lying between them.

This clonotype was detected only a few times. The V and J genes are TRBV29-1 and TRBJ1-6; possible D gene TRBD1, 5 bases. This CDR3 contains 12 residues. Trimming left V 7 bases short and J 10 bases short, with 14 bases between. Germline loops: CDR1 SQVTM, CDR2 ANQGSEA. For the CDR3, the DNA is TGCAGCGGGGGGGTCCCGTGGTCACCCCTCCACTTT. It yields the protein CSGGVPWSPLHF.

CDR3 bases: TGTGCCAGCAGTGGGTCCGGGACAGGGTGGAGGGGGAACTACAATGAGCAGTTCTTC. Amino acid sequence: CASSGSGTGWRGNYNEQFF. The chain recombines TRBV9 with TRBJ2-5; 9 nucleotides align to TRBD1. The J call is doubtful: the DNA matches TRBJ2-1 better. Germline CDR1 and CDR2: SGDLS and YYNGEE. The CDR3 is 19 residues long.

V is TRBV15 and J is TRBJ1-3; TRBD1 matches at 7 bases. The germline CDR1 and CDR2 sequences are LNHNV and YYDKDF (reference sequence). V was pared by 6 bases and J by 4 bases, with 6 bases of the junction left unmatched. CDR3 length equals 14 residues. CDR3 DNA: TGTGCCACCAGTAAAACAGGGGCCGGAAACACCATATATTTT. Its protein is CATSKTGAGNTIYF.

This chain connects TRBV30 to TRBJ2-2, with D unclear. V was cut by 8 bases and J by 4 bases, with 11 bases left in between. This CDR3 contains 12 residues. The V gene's germline CDR1 is GTSNPN and CDR2 SVGIG (reference sequence). CDR3 amino acids: CARAPGTGELFF. CDR3 sequence (DNA): TGTGCCAGGGCCCCGGGCACCGGGGAGCTGTTTTTT.

The CDR3 nucleotides are TGTGCCATCAGTGAGTCGGTTAGCGGCATTAACACCGGGGAGCTGTTTTTT. Its translation: CAISESVSGINTGELFF. The chain is built from TRBV10-3 and TRBJ2-2, with a weak D call TRBD2 (6 bases). Germline CDR1 is ENHRY and CDR2 is SYGVKD. The ends were cut back, 0 bases at V and 2 bases at J, with 13 bases in the middle. The CDR3 has 17 residues.

The CDR3 DNA is TGTGCCAGCAGTCCCAACAGGGGCGACGAGCAGTACTTC. Protein: CASSPNRGDEQYF. This chain links TRBV27 with TRBJ2-7; 7 bases align to TRBD1. The CDR3 length is 13 residues. The germline V gene has CDR1 MNHEY and CDR2 SMNVEV (reference sequence). V was clipped by 5 bases and J by 5 bases; unmatched bases: 6.

The chain joins TRBV7-2 to TRBJ2-1; 10 bases agree with TRBD2. The CDR3 loop spans 15 amino acids. From germline, CDR1 is SGHTA and CDR2 FQGNSA. V lost 3 bases, J lost 7 bases, and 6 bases stayed unmatched. CDR3 sequence (DNA): TGTGCCAGCAGCTTCATTAGCGGGGGGTATAATGAGCAGTTCTTC. Encoded protein: CASSFISGGYNEQFF.

V and J are TRBV11-3 and TRBJ2-3; TRBD2 matches 8 bases. Germline V CDR1 and CDR2: SGHNT, YENEEA. The J segment lost 5 bases and the V segment lost 5 bases, leaving 15 bases of the junction unmatched. The CDR3 runs 17 residues. DNA for the CDR3: TGTGCCAGCAGCGTAAGGGGTTATGGGCGGGGGGAAGATACGCAGTATTTT. Translated: CASSVRGYGRGEDTQYF.

This clonotype was counted between two and nine times. The chain recombines TRBV5-1 with TRBJ2-3; 11 bases line up with TRBD2. V dropped 3 bases and J dropped 8; count of bases not matched to a gene: 23. Germline values: CDR1 SGHRS, CDR2 YFSETQ. The CDR3 runs 20 residues. The CDR3 region is CASSSQGASGGTSIPGTQYF. The CDR3 coding sequence is TGCGCCAGCAGCTCCCAAGGGGCTAGCGGGGGGACCTCCATCCCAGGTACGCAGTATTTT.

This clonotype was counted only a few times. The chain employs TRBV12-3 or TRBV12-4 and TRBJ1-1; the match to TRBD1 covers 11 bases. The CDR3 has 13 amino acids. V shed 6 bases and J 6 bases; nucleotides not matched to a gene: 3. CDR3 in DNA: TGTGCCAGCAGCTCGGGACAGGGGGCTGAAGCTTTCTTT. Protein: CASSSGQGAEAFF.

The chain couples TRBV30 to TRBJ1-4; TRBD1 matches 10 bases. Germline V CDR1 and CDR2: GTSNPN, SVGIG (reference sequence). The CDR3 has 15 amino acids. V was clipped by 1 base and J by 7 bases; unmatched bases: 6. The CDR3 loop reads CAWSGPDRGTEKLFF. CDR3 nucleotides: TGTGCCTGGAGTGGCCCGGACAGGGGGACTGAAAAACTGTTTTTT. Full variable domain (rest looked up from reference TRBV30 and TRBJ1-4): SQTIHQWPATLVQPVGSPLSLECTVEGTSNPNLYWYRQAAGRGLQLLFYSVGIGQISSEVPQNLSASRPQDRQFILSSKKLLLSDSGFYLCAWSGPDRGTEKLFFGSGTQLSVL.

This chain connects TRBV20-1 to TRBJ1-4, with 11 bases identical to TRBD1. V lost 5 bases and J lost 7; bases outside the gene matches: 3. This CDR3 contains 13 residues. Germline CDR1 and CDR2: DFQATT and SNEGSKA (reference sequence). In nucleotides, the CDR3 is TGCAGTGCTCCCGGGACAGGGGGTGAAAAACTGTTTTTT. Amino acid sequence: CSAPGTGGEKLFF.